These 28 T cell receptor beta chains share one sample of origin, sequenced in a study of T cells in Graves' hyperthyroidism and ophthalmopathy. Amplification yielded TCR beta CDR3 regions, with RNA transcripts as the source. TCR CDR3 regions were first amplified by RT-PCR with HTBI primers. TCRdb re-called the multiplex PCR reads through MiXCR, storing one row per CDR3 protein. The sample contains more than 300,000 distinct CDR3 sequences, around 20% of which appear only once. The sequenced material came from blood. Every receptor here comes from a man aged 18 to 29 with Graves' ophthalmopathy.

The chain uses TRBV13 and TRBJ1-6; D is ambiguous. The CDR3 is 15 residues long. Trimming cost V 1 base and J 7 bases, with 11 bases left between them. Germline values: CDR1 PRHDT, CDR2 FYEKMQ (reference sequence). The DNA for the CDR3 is TGTGCCAGCAGCTTAGATTCCCCGGGCAATTCACCCCTCCACTTT. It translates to CASSLDSPGNSPLHF.

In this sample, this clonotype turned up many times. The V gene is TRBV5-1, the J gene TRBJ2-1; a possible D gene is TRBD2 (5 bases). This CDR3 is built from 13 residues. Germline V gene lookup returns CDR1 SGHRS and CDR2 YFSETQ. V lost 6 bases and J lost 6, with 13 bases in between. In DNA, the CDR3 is TGCGCCAGCACCCATCGGGGTGGCAATGAGCAGTTCTTC. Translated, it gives CASTHRGGNEQFF.

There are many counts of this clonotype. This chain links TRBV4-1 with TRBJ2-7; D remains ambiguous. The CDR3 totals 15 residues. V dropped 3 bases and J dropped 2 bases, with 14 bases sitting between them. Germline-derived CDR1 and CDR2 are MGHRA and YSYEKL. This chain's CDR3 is CASSHLTPAAYEQYF. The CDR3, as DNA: TGCGCCAGCAGCCATTTGACTCCTGCTGCCTACGAGCAGTACTTC.

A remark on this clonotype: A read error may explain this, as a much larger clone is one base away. CDR3 bases: TGTGCCAGCAGTGACATGGACAGGGCCGGAGAGACCCAGTACTTC. The encoded protein is CASSDMDRAGETQYF. This sequence joins TRBV27 and TRBJ2-5, with 8 positions matching TRBD1. Germline loops: CDR1 MNHEY, CDR2 SMNVEV (reference sequence). The CDR3 runs to 15 residues. Trimming at V came to 5 bases and at J to 4 bases, leaving 9 bases not matched to a gene.

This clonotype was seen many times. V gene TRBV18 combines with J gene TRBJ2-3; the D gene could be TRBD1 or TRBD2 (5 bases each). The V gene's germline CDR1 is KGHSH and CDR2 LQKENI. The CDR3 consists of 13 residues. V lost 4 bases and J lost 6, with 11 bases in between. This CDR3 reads CASSRGTSDTQYF. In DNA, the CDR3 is TGTGCCAGCTCACGGGGGACCTCCGATACGCAGTATTTT.

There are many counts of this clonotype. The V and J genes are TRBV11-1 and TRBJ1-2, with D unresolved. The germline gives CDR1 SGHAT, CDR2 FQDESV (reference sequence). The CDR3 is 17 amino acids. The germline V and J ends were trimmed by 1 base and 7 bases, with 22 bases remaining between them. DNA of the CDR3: TGTGCCAGCAGCTTAGAACCCGGAGGTCCAGGACGGTTTGGCTACACCTTC. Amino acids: CASSLEPGGPGRFGYTF. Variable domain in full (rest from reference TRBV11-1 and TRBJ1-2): EAEVAQSPRYKITEKSQAVAFWCDPISGHATLYWYRQILGQGPELLVQFQDESVVDDSQLPKDRFSAERLKGVDSTLKIQPAELGDSAMYLCASSLEPGGPGRFGYTFGSGTRLTVV.

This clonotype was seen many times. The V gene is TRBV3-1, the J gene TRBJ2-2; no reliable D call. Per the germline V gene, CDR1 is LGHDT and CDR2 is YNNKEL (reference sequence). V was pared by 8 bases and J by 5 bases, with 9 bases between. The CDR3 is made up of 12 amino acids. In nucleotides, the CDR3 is TGTGCCAGCGGAGAAGGGACCGGGGAGCTGTTTTTT. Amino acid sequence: CASGEGTGELFF.

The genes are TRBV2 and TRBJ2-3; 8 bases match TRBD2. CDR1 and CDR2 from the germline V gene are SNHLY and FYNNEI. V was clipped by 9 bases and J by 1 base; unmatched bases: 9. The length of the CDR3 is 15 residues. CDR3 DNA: TGTGCCAGTACTCCCCTTAGCGGGGGCACAGATACGCAGTATTTT. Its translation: CASTPLSGGTDTQYF. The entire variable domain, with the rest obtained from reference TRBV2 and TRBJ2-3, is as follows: EPEVTQTPSHQVTQMGQEVILRCVPISNHLYFYWYRQILGQKVEFLVSFYNNEISEKSEIFDDQFSVERPDGSNFTLKIRSTKLEDSAMYFCASTPLSGGTDTQYFGPGTRLTVL.

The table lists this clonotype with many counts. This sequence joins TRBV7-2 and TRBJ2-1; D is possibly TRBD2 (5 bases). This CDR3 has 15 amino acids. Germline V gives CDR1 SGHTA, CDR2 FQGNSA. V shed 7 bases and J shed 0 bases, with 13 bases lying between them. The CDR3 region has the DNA TGTGCCAGCACCCCACGGGCGGGCTCCTACAATGAGCAGTTCTTC. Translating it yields CASTPRAGSYNEQFF.

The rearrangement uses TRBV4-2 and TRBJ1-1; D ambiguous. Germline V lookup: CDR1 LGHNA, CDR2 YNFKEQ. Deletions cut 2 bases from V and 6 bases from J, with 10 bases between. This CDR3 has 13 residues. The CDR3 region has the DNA TGTGCCAGCAGCCAACAAGGGATCTCTGAAGCTTTCTTT. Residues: CASSQQGISEAFF.

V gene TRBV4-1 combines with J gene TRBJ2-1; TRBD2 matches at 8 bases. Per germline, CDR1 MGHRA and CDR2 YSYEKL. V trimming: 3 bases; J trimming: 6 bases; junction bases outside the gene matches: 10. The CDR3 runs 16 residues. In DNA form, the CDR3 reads TGCGCCAGCAGCCACCCCGCAGCGGGGGTGGGCAATGAGCAGTTCTTC. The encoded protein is CASSHPAAGVGNEQFF.

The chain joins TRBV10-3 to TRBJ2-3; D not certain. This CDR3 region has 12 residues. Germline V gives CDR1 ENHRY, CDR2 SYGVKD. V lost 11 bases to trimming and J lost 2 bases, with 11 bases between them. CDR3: CAVGLHTDTQYF. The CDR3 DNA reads TGTGCCGTCGGGCTCCACACAGATACGCAGTATTTT.

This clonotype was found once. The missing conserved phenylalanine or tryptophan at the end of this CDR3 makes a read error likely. This chain's CDR3 is CASSETGAGGSETQYL. As DNA, the CDR3 is TGTGCCAGCAGTGAAACCGGAGCGGGGGGGTCCGAGACCCAGTACCTC. The chain combines TRBV10-3 with TRBJ2-5; 10 bases are a match to TRBD2. The V gene's germline CDR1 is ENHRY and CDR2 SYGVKD. CDR3 size: 16 residues.

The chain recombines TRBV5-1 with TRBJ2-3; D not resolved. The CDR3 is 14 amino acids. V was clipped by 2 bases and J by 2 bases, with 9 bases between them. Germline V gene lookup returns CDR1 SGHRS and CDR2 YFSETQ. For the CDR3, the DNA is TGCGCCAGCAGCTTCCCAGAAATCACAGATACGCAGTATTTT. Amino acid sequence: CASSFPEITDTQYF.

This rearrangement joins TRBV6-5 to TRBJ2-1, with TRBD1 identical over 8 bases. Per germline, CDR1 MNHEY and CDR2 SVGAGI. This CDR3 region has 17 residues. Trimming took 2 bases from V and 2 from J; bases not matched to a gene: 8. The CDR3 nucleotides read TGTGCCAGCAGTTACGGGACAGGAGACCTTACCTACAATGAGCAGTTCTTC. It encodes CASSYGTGDLTYNEQFF.

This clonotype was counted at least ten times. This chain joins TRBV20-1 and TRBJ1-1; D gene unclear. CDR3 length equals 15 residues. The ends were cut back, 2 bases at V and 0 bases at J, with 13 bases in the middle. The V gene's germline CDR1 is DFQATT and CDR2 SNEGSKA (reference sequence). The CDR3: CSARPPGRMNTEAFF. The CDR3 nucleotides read TGCAGTGCTAGACCCCCGGGCCGGATGAACACTGAAGCTTTCTTT.

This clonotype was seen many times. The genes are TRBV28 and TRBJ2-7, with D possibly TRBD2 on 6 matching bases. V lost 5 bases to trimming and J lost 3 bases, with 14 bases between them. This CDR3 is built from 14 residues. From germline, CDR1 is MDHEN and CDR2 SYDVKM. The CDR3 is CASSIRERYYEQYF. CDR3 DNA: TGTGCCAGCAGTATCCGGGAGCGATACTACGAGCAGTACTTC.

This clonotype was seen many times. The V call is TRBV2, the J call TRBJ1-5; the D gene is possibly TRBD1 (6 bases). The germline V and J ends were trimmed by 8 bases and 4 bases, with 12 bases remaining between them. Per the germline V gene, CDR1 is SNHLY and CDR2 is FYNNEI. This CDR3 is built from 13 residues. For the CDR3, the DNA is TGTGCCAGCCAGTACAGGGAGAATCAGCCCCAGCATTTT. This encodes CASQYRENQPQHF. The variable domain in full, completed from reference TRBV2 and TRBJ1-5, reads EPEVTQTPSHQVTQMGQEVILRCVPISNHLYFYWYRQILGQKVEFLVSFYNNEISEKSEIFDDQFSVERPDGSNFTLKIRSTKLEDSAMYFCASQYRENQPQHFGDGTRLSIL.

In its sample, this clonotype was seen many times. CDR3 amino acids: CASTQDRDSYEQYF. The CDR3 nucleotides read TGTGCCAGCACCCAGGACAGGGACTCCTACGAGCAGTACTTC. V and J are TRBV2 and TRBJ2-7; 8 bases fit TRBD1. CDR3 length: 14 amino acids. V lost 7 bases, J lost 0 bases, and 5 bases stayed unmatched. CDR1 SNHLY and CDR2 FYNNEI come from the germline V gene. Supplemented by reference TRBV2 and TRBJ2-7, the full variable domain reads EPEVTQTPSHQVTQMGQEVILRCVPISNHLYFYWYRQILGQKVEFLVSFYNNEISEKSEIFDDQFSVERPDGSNFTLKIRSTKLEDSAMYFCASTQDRDSYEQYFGPGTRLTVT.

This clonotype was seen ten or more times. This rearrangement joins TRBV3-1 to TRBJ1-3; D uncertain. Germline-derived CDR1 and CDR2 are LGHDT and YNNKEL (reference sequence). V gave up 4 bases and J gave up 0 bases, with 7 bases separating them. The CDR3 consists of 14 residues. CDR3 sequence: CASSRIDSGNTIYF. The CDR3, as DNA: TGTGCCAGCAGCCGAATAGACTCTGGAAACACCATATATTTT.

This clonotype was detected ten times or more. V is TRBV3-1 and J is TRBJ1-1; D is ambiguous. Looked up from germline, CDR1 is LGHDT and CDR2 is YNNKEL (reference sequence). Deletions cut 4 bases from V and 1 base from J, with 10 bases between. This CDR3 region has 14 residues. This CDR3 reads CASSPHPENTEAFF. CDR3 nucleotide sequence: TGTGCCAGCAGCCCTCACCCAGAGAACACTGAAGCTTTCTTT.

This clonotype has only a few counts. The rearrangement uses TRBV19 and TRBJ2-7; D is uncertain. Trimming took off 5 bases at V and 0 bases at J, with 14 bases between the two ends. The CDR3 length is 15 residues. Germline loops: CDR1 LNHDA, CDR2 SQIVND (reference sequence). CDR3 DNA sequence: TGTGCCAGTAGTTTCGCAATGGGTCACTCCTACGAGCAGTACTTC. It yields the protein CASSFAMGHSYEQYF.

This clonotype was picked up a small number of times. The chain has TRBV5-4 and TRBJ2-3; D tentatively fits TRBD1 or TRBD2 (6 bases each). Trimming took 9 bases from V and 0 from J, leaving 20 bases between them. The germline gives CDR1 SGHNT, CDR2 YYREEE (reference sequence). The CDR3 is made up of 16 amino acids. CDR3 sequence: CANSYPGGLSTDTQYF. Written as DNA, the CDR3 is TGTGCCAACAGTTACCCTGGGGGGCTGAGCACAGATACGCAGTATTTT.

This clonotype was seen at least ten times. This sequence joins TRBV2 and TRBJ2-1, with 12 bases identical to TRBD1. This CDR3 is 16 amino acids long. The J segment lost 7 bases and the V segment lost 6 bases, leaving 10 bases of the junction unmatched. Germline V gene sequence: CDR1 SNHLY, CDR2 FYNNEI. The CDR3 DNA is TGTGCCAGCAGCGAAACTCCGGGACAGGGGGCTAATGAGCAGTTCTTC. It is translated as CASSETPGQGANEQFF.

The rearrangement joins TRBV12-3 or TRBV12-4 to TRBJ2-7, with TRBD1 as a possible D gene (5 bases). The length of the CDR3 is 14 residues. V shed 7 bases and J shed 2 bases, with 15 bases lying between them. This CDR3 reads CASKAQALTYEQYF. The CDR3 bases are TGTGCCAGCAAAGCACAGGCCCTCACCTACGAGCAGTACTTC.

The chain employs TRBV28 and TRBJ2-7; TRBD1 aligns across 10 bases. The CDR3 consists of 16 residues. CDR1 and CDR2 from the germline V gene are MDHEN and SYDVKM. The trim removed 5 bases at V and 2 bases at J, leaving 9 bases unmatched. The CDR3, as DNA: TGTGCCAGCAGTCGCCCCGGGACAGGGGAGCCCTACGAGCAGTACTTC. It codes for CASSRPGTGEPYEQYF.

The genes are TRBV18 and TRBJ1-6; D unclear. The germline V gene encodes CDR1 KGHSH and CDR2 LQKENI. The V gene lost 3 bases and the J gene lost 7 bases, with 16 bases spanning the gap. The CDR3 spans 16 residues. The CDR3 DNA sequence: TGTGCCAGCTCACCCTCGGAGAGAGGGTCGAATTCACCCCTCCACTTT. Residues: CASSPSERGSNSPLHF.

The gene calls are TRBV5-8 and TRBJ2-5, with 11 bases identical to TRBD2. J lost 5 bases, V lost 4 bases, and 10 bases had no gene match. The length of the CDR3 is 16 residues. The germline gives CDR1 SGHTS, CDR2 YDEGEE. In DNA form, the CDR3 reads TGTGCCAGCAGCCCCGGGACTAGCGGCACGCGGGAGACCCAGTACTTC. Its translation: CASSPGTSGTRETQYF.